This T cell receptor beta chain was profiled in a study of CD8 T cell repertoires and HIV-1 epitope variants. Study-level background: Tested: three Gag epitope families, Nef HW9 and YT9. Autologous T cell-negative cells served as antigen-presenting cells in equal numbers.

Trimming shortened V by 0 bases and J by 6 bases, and 12 bases separated the two germline ends. CDR1 and CDR2 from the germline V gene are SGHDT and YYEEEE. This CDR3 spans 14 amino acids. Study outcomes and limitations: Most of the nine antigen-specific clonotypes appeared cross-reactive to autologous or escape variants. A handful of clonotypes recognized Nef KF9, one HW9, none TAALDMSHF.

With respect to this clone: Its matching antigen is unknown.

Libraries were prepared by immunoSEQ multiplex PCR; TCRdb keeps only in-frame clonotypes and omits some of them. This table has around 5,000 clones, around 70% appearing once. The source is a male donor with HIV. The V and J genes are TRBV5-6 and TRBJ1-1; D unclear. Input material: cultured CD8+ T cells derived from PBMCs. The DNA of the CDR3 is TGTGCCAGCAGCTTGGCCGTCGCGGTCCCTGAAGCTTTCTTT. This encodes CASSLAVAVPEAFF.